This T cell receptor (beta chain) was documented in a study of shared clonotypes between healthy human individuals. Broader study findings: Generation probabilities of non-shared clonotypes were lower (relative to those shared by all four donors).

About this clone itself: Its antigen is unidentified.

The CD4+ fraction was divided into a CD45RA+ naive subset and a CD45RA-negative memory subset. Profiling relied on immunoSEQ multiplex PCR, and the TCRdb table lists in-frame clones only, not all of them. The sample contains about 980,000 clones, around 80% of which appear only once. With 7 bases clipped from V and 7 bases from J, the junction kept 13 bases outside the gene matches. The CDR3 spans 16 residues. CDR1 is SNHLY and CDR2 is FYNNEI in the germline V gene. This TCR derives from a young man in good health. The sequenced sample consisted of memory CD4+ T cells sorted from blood. Noted subset: CD45RA-negative fraction. This chain links TRBV2 with TRBJ2-1; 10 bases line up with TRBD2. DNA of the CDR3: TGTGCCAGCACCCTGGGTCGGACTAGCGGACAAAATGAGCAGTTCTTC. Residues: CASTLGRTSGQNEQFF.